The present T cell receptor beta chain was sequenced within a study of beta chain features in type 1 diabetes (dated by TCRdb to 2016 to 2019). The study in broad terms: No differences in mean age, gender distribution, total cell number or subset yield were found between patients and healthy donors. Across all samples, 90 million to 130 million sorted cells were examined, and cell number per subset correlated strongly with RNA yield. The study compared the TCRB repertoires of sorted circulating CD4+ T cell subsets in recently diagnosed type 1 diabetes patients with those in matched healthy donors. Naive and central memory subsets were obtained from all 30 or so donors, but regulatory and stem cell-like memory subsets were isolated from only 8 patients and about 8 healthy donors. The research as a whole found: Because small numbers of individuals were included in the HLA sub-analyses, any influence of HLA type on TCRB rearrangement was left unresolved. Naive, central memory and regulatory TCRB repertoires appeared to be more similar among patients than among healthy donors. Because cDNA was sequenced instead of genomic DNA, activated cells with high expression could be over-represented, although the groups did not differ in activation or CD3 levels. Shorter templates might be favored by PCR, yet because patient and control samples were amplified and corrected together, any such skew would affect both groups equally. A moderate but significant shortening of TCRB CDR3 length was observed in type 1 diabetes patients in all four CD4+ subsets. Patients with type 1 diabetes made fewer insertions and deleted more nucleotides at VDJ recombination sites, implying thymic rearrangement abnormalities.

Each donor gave one peripheral blood draw, averaging approximately 110 mL, which was collected into heparinised tubes. A BD FACSAria II and a panel including CD45RO, CCR7, CD25, CD127, CD95 and CD27 were used to sort naive, central memory, regulatory and stem cell-like memory CD4+ T cells. Every sorted population had a purity above 95%. PBMCs were isolated immediately by Lymphoprep density gradient centrifugation and stained directly without culture. So that batch effects would be minimized, each experiment stained and sorted samples in pairs, pairing one healthy donor with one patient. V has 4 bases trimmed and J has 4 bases trimmed; junction bases matching no gene number 4. Via the germline V gene, CDR1 is LGHNA and CDR2 YSLEER. The cysteine opens and the phenylalanine closes a CDR3 of 15 amino acids. Only the CDR3 region is kept as DNA, spanning 45 bases read in frame from base 1. This clone was found a few times. The antigen it binds to is not known. Per-base qualities were not stored, and no clone one base away is much larger.

The High Capacity cDNA Reverse Transcription Kit was used to reverse transcribe all of the isolated RNA, meaning that expressed TCRB transcripts were what got sequenced. Naive, central memory and regulatory T cell samples underwent deep immunoSEQ sequencing, averaging around 3.9 million total reads per sample. Sorted cells were lysed in RLT buffer and RNA was extracted with DNase-treated RNeasy Micro or Mini kits, depending on cell number. To prevent cross-contamination, each cell subset was processed individually, whereas patient and healthy donor samples were processed jointly. The immunoSEQ multiplex PCR was used to amplify TCRB sequences from cDNA, generating 87-bp fragments that spanned the CDR3 region. Sequencing of the amplicons was performed on the Illumina HiSeq platform. From the authors' description of their analysis: Synthetic template baselines were used to correct PCR bias computationally, reads within Hamming distance 2 were collapsed, and singletons that could not be merged were discarded. Reads were aligned to IMGT to assign V, D and J genes, CDR3 length, and insertions or deletions at six rearrangement sites. Within each subset, clonotype counts were normalized to sorted cell number, and only after that were true diversity and Gini coefficients computed with the tcR R package. The overlap coefficient, calculated on TCRB nucleotide sequences, was used to quantify repertoire sharing. Out-of-frame TCRB sequences from naive cells were analyzed as a proxy for the pre-selection repertoire. In TCRdb, the immuneACCESS table is reduced to in-frame sequences with V and J assigned. These tables do not hold every clone; where another copy was compared, an unresolved V gene accounts for under half, and the others remain unexplained. The V and J calls and clone size were taken over from that table, and D and trimming were inferred from the DNA. Within this sample are about 650,000 clones, with roughly 12% of them counted one time only. The top ten constitute more than 0.095% of the sample.

The sequenced sample was naive CD4+ T cells from blood. This specimen's cell subset or site label, per the study, means: true naive CD4+ T cells. The receptor's source is a man between 25 and 39 years old with type 1 diabetes. Recombination joined TRBV4-3 with TRBJ1-2, with 12 central nucleotides matching TRBD1. Here the CDR3 is given as CASSRDRGPGYGYTF. The DNA is as follows: TGCGCCAGCAGCCGGGACAGGGGGCCGGGCTATGGCTACACCTTC.